The clone carrying this T cell receptor (beta chain) has ten or more counts. What it recognizes is unknown. It was RNA transcripts that yielded the amplified TCR beta CDR3 regions. TCR CDR3 underwent first-round RT-PCR with the HTBI primer set. MiXCR, applied by TCRdb to the multiplex PCR reads, yields one record per CDR3 protein. The sample has around 340,000 distinct CDR3 sequences; 15% to 20% are singletons. Exclusion of patients followed from uncontrolled infection, other autoimmune disease, pregnancy or lactation. Germline assignment: CDR1 MDHEN and CDR2 SYDVKM. V was trimmed by 5 bases and J by 3 bases, leaving 14 bases between them. The length of the CDR3 is 14 residues. This entry is derived from a study of T cells in Graves' hyperthyroidism and ophthalmopathy. Broader study findings: In simple terms, a model built on 13 V-J features told ophthalmopathy apart from stable hyperthyroidism.

Material for sequencing was blood. The receptor comes from a woman aged 40 to 55 with Graves' ophthalmopathy. The V gene is TRBV28, the J gene TRBJ2-7; the D gene is possibly TRBD1 (6 bases). This CDR3 reads CASSTQDRLYEQYF. The CDR3 DNA is TGTGCCAGCAGTACCCAAGACAGGCTCTACGAGCAGTACTTC.